This record concerns one T cell receptor beta chain sequence. In the original processing: Amplification with reference gene primers provided the estimates of nucleated cell counts. TCRdb keeps only in-frame clones here, not all; method: immunoSEQ multiplex PCR. V and J calls and clone size are those listed in that table; D and trimming were worked out from the DNA. This repertoire shows roughly 25,000 clones, over 60% found once; its top ten account for 43%. The sample is drawn from a study of blood T cell repertoires in COVID-19. Germline lookup yields CDR1 MNHNY and CDR2 SVGAGI (reference sequence). J lost 3 bases, V lost 5 bases, and 4 bases had no gene match. The CDR3 is made up of 16 amino acids.

Sequenced input: peripheral blood. This sequence originates from a woman older than 75 with acute or convalescent COVID-19. The chain couples TRBV6-6 to TRBJ2-2; 12 bases align to TRBD2. CDR3 sequence (DNA): TGTGCCAGCAGTCTAGCGGGAGGGCCGTACACCGGGGAGCTGTTTTTT. Translating it yields CASSLAGGPYTGELFF.